This T cell receptor beta chain was retrieved from a study of blood T cell repertoires in COVID-19. The overall study: T cells, B-cell-depleted T cells, or PBMCs provided the cDNA or gDNA that served as material.

TCRdb's copy holds only in-frame clones and misses some; the assay was immunoSEQ multiplex PCR. The sample gives about 130,000 clones, about 74% of which show up once; roughly 5% is in the top ten. This receptor was identified in a man in his sixties with acute or convalescent COVID-19. The source material was peripheral blood.

The CDR3 here is CASSVAPGYYGYTF. In DNA form, the CDR3 reads TGTGCCAGCAGCGTAGCTCCAGGGTACTATGGCTACACCTTC. The rearrangement joins TRBV9 to TRBJ1-2, with a tentative D call TRBD1 (5 bases). Germline V CDR1 and CDR2: SGDLS, YYNGEE. The CDR3 runs 14 residues. Trimming took 0 bases from V and 3 from J, leaving 9 bases between them.